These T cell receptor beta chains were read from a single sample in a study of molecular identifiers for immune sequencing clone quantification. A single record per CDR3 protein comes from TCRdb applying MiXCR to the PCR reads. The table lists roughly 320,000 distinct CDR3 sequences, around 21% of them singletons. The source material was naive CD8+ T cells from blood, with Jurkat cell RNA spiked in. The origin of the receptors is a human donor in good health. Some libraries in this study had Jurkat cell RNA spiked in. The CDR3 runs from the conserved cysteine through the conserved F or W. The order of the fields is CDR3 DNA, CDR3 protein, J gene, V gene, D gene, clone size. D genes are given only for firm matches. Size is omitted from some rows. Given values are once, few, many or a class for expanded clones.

cdr3_nt: TGTGCCAGCAGCCCCACTACCGGGCCGCTAGCATCGGATACGCAGTATTTT
cdr3_aa: CASSPTTGPLASDTQYF
j_call: TRBJ2-3
v_call: TRBV7-3
d_call: -
clone_size: few

cdr3_nt: TGTGCCAGCCGGCAGGGCTCGAACACCGGGGAGCTGTTTTTT
cdr3_aa: CASRQGSNTGELFF
j_call: TRBJ2-2
v_call: TRBV6-5
d_call: -
clone_size: -

cdr3_nt: TGTGCCAGCGGGAGGGCCGCCGATACGCAGTATTTT
cdr3_aa: CASGRAADTQYF
j_call: TRBJ2-3
v_call: TRBV3-1
d_call: TRBD2
clone_size: many

cdr3_nt: TGTGCCAGCAGCCAAGATTACCCGACCCGAGCAGATACGCAGTATTTT
cdr3_aa: CASSQDYPTRADTQYF
j_call: TRBJ2-3
v_call: TRBV14
d_call: -
clone_size: many

cdr3_nt: TGCGCCAGCAGCTTGGAACCTCCCGTGGCAGGTGTTTACGAGCAGTACTTC
cdr3_aa: CASSLEPPVAGVYEQYF
j_call: TRBJ2-7
v_call: TRBV5-1
d_call: -
clone_size: many

cdr3_nt: TGTGCCAGCAGCCAAGATTCAGTGAAGAGAGATACGCAGTATTTT
cdr3_aa: CASSQDSVKRDTQYF
j_call: TRBJ2-3
v_call: TRBV14
d_call: -
clone_size: many

cdr3_nt: TGTGCCAGCAGCTTGGGGGCGGAACGGACCTACGAGCAGTACTTC
cdr3_aa: CASSLGAERTYEQYF
j_call: TRBJ2-7
v_call: TRBV5-5
d_call: -
clone_size: -

cdr3_nt: TGTGCCAGCAGCGTAGAGGCACCCAACACCGGGGAGCTGTTTTTT
cdr3_aa: CASSVEAPNTGELFF
j_call: TRBJ2-2
v_call: TRBV9
d_call: -
clone_size: many

cdr3_nt: TGTGCCAGCAGTTTAGTTTGGGGTTATGGGGCCAACGTCCTGACTTTC
cdr3_aa: CASSLVWGYGANVLTF
j_call: TRBJ2-6
v_call: TRBV27
d_call: -
clone_size: many

cdr3_nt: TGTGCCAGCAGCTTAGTTCGGACAGGATACGAGCAGTACTTC
cdr3_aa: CASSLVRTGYEQYF
j_call: TRBJ2-7
v_call: TRBV11-2
d_call: TRBD1
clone_size: many

cdr3_nt: TGTGCCAGCAGCCAAGATCGAGGGATCGGCTACGAGCAGTACTTC
cdr3_aa: CASSQDRGIGYEQYF
j_call: TRBJ2-7
v_call: TRBV4-2
d_call: -
clone_size: many

cdr3_nt: TGTGCCAGCAGCTTATATCAAGACACCGGGGAGCTGTTTTTT
cdr3_aa: CASSLYQDTGELFF
j_call: TRBJ2-2
v_call: TRBV13
d_call: -
clone_size: many

cdr3_nt: TGTGCCAGCAGTGAACCGCCTGACTGGACAGGCAATAGCAATCAGCCCCAGCATTTT
cdr3_aa: CASSEPPDWTGNSNQPQHF
j_call: TRBJ1-5
v_call: TRBV6-1
d_call: TRBD1
clone_size: -

cdr3_nt: TGTGCCAGCAGCTCCCGATCCAACGTCCTGACTTTC
cdr3_aa: CASSSRSNVLTF
j_call: TRBJ2-6
v_call: TRBV5-6
d_call: -
clone_size: many

cdr3_nt: TGTGCCAGCAGCTCGGATCCGGGACAGGGTTCCTACGAGCAGTACTTC
cdr3_aa: CASSSDPGQGSYEQYF
j_call: TRBJ2-7
v_call: TRBV11-2
d_call: TRBD1
clone_size: few

cdr3_nt: TGTGCCAGCAGTTACGGCGTGCGGGGCACAGATACGCAGTATTTT
cdr3_aa: CASSYGVRGTDTQYF
j_call: TRBJ2-3
v_call: TRBV6-5
d_call: -
clone_size: -

cdr3_nt: TGTGCCAGCACCGACCGAAACAATGAGCAGTTCTTC
cdr3_aa: CASTDRNNEQFF
j_call: TRBJ2-1
v_call: TRBV7-9
d_call: -
clone_size: -

cdr3_nt: TGTGCCAGCAGCTTGGACGACAGGGGGCAGGGAGAGACCCAGTACTTC
cdr3_aa: CASSLDDRGQGETQYF
j_call: TRBJ2-5
v_call: TRBV7-9
d_call: TRBD1
clone_size: -

cdr3_nt: TGCAGTGCTGAGGCGCGGCAGCGCACAGATACGCAGTATTTT
cdr3_aa: CSAEARQRTDTQYF
j_call: TRBJ2-3
v_call: TRBV20-1
d_call: -
clone_size: many

cdr3_nt: TGTGCCAGCAGATCCGGGACAGGGATCAATCAGCCCCAGCATTTT
cdr3_aa: CASRSGTGINQPQHF
j_call: TRBJ1-5
v_call: TRBV2
d_call: TRBD1
clone_size: many

cdr3_nt: TGTGCCAGCAGCCAAGTTCAGGGCATGCCCCTCCACTTT
cdr3_aa: CASSQVQGMPLHF
j_call: TRBJ1-6
v_call: TRBV14
d_call: -
clone_size: many

cdr3_nt: TGTGCCAGCAGCTCGAGCCTGGGGGCCCACTCCTACGAGCAGTACTTC
cdr3_aa: CASSSSLGAHSYEQYF
j_call: TRBJ2-7
v_call: TRBV7-9
d_call: -
clone_size: few